The 21 T cell receptor beta chains below come from one sample, sequenced in a study of blood T cell repertoires in COVID-19. Clones were sequenced by immunoSEQ multiplex PCR, and TCRdb holds only the in-frame ones, with some missing. The data hold 350,000 to 550,000 clones, with 70% to 90% observed a single time. Sample: PBMCs or T cells enriched from blood (not recorded which). Source of these receptors: a woman aged 18-29 years with acute COVID-19.

This chain uses TRBV9 with TRBJ1-5; D may be TRBD1 (6 bases). The CDR3 is made up of 15 amino acids. The V gene lost 4 bases and the J gene lost 6 bases, with 17 bases spanning the gap. CDR1 is SGDLS, CDR2 YYNGEE, per germline. The CDR3 DNA is TGTGCCAGCAGCAACACACAGGGATCAGGTCAGCCCCAGCATTTT. Amino acids: CASSNTQGSGQPQHF. Based on the CDR3 plus reference TRBV9 and TRBJ1-5, the full variable domain is DSGVTQTPKHLITATGQRVTLRCSPRSGDLSVYWYQQSLDQGLQFLIQYYNGEERAKGNILERFSAQQFPDLHSELNLSSLELGDSALYFCASSNTQGSGQPQHFGDGTRLSIL.

The V gene is TRBV18, the J gene TRBJ1-1, with D possibly matching TRBD1 (6 bases). The V and J ends lost 5 bases and 0 bases respectively, with 10 bases between them. The CDR3 sequence is 14 residues long. Per the germline V gene, CDR1 is KGHSH and CDR2 is LQKENI. CDR3 in amino acids: CASSTGTLNTEAFF. Written as DNA, the CDR3 is TGTGCCAGCTCAACCGGGACACTGAACACTGAAGCTTTCTTT.

The chain couples TRBV3-1 (or the pseudogene TRBV3-2) to TRBJ2-7, with D hard to call. Deletions cut 2 bases from V and 2 bases from J, with 10 bases between. Germline assignment: CDR1 LGHDT and CDR2 YNNKEL (reference sequence). This CDR3 region has 14 residues. As DNA, the CDR3 is TGTGCCAGCAGCCAAACTGCAGCGACCTACGAGCAGTACTTC. Its protein product is CASSQTAATYEQYF.

The genes are TRBV19 and TRBJ2-7, with D possibly matching TRBD1 (6 bases). Germline V lookup: CDR1 LNHDA, CDR2 SQIVND (reference sequence). V lost 1 base and J 6 bases, leaving 16 bases between the germline ends. The CDR3 sequence is 15 residues long. The CDR3, as DNA: TGTGCCAGTAGTATAGCGACTGGTTCCAGGGGCGAGCAGTACTTC. Translation gives CASSIATGSRGEQYF.

This chain joins TRBV10-3 and TRBJ2-3; possibly TRBD2 for D (5 bases). V dropped 3 bases and J dropped 2 bases, with 18 bases sitting between them. In germline, CDR1 is ENHRY, CDR2 SYGVKD. The CDR3 totals 17 residues. CDR3 sequence: CAISDDPQAGPTDTQYF. The CDR3 DNA reads TGTGCCATCAGTGACGACCCGCAGGCGGGTCCCACAGATACGCAGTATTTT.

The J gene is TRBJ1-2, the V gene TRBV19; D unresolved. Trimming removed 7 bases from V and 8 bases from J, with 20 bases in between. The CDR3 consists of 14 residues. Germline CDR1 and CDR2: LNHDA and SQIVND (reference sequence). This chain's CDR3 is CASNRSPQLFGYTF. The CDR3 DNA sequence: TGTGCCAGTAACCGAAGCCCACAGCTATTCGGCTACACCTTC.

V usage is TRBV14 and J usage is TRBJ1-2; 9 nucleotides align to TRBD1. The germline CDR1 and CDR2 sequences are SGHDN and FVKESK. J gave up 6 bases and V 6 bases, and 5 bases lay outside the gene matches. The length of the CDR3 is 13 residues. CDR3 in DNA: TGTGCCAGCAGTTATACAGGGGGCCATGGCTACACCTTC. The encoded protein is CASSYTGGHGYTF.

The chain couples TRBV18 to TRBJ1-6, with 10 bases lining up with TRBD1. The CDR3 totals 17 residues. Trimming took 4 bases from V and 3 from J; bases not matched to a gene: 6. Per germline, CDR1 KGHSH and CDR2 LQKENI. The CDR3 DNA reads as TGTGCCAGCTCACAAACGGGGACAGGGGACTATAATTCACCCCTCCACTTT. This gives the protein CASSQTGTGDYNSPLHF.

The V and J genes are TRBV5-1 and TRBJ2-3, with 7 bases aligning to TRBD1. V shed 4 bases and J 3 bases; nucleotides not matched to a gene: 5. This CDR3 region has 14 residues. The germline CDR1 and CDR2 sequences are SGHRS and YFSETQ. DNA of the CDR3: TGCGCCAGCAGCCCTACAGGGGTGACAGATACGCAGTATTTT. Protein sequence: CASSPTGVTDTQYF.

The chain couples TRBV5-6 to TRBJ1-1; TRBD1 is a possible D gene (5 bases). The V gene's germline CDR1 is SGHDT and CDR2 YYEEEE. V lost 5 bases and J lost 8, with 10 bases in between. This CDR3 comprises 11 residues. The CDR3 sequence is CASRQGVEAFF. DNA for the CDR3: TGTGCCAGCAGGCAAGGGGTAGAAGCTTTCTTT.

The J gene is TRBJ2-3, the V gene TRBV20-1; D gene uncertain. CDR3 size: 11 residues. Germline assignment: CDR1 DFQATT and CDR2 SNEGSKA (reference sequence). The V end was cut by 5 bases, the J end by 3 bases, with 6 bases between. The CDR3 region has the DNA TGCAGTGCTGGCAGTACAGATACGCAGTATTTT. Protein sequence: CSAGSTDTQYF.

This sequence joins TRBV5-5 and TRBJ1-2, with TRBD1 matching 8 bases. Germline-derived CDR1 and CDR2 are SGHKS and YYEKEE (reference sequence). V trimming: 4 bases; J trimming: 5 bases; junction bases outside the gene matches: 10. The CDR3 extends over 15 amino acids. The CDR3 region is CASSILKDRAYGYTF. The CDR3 DNA is TGTGCCAGCAGCATCCTTAAGGACAGGGCTTATGGCTACACCTTC.

This chain connects TRBV5-8 to TRBJ2-5; 7 bases are a match to TRBD2. The CDR3 is 17 amino acids. Germline V gene lookup returns CDR1 SGHTS and CDR2 YDEGEE. The trim removed 2 bases at V and 5 bases at J, leaving 15 bases unmatched. CDR3 residues: CASSFPPSGHRRETQYF. The CDR3 coding sequence is TGTGCCAGCAGCTTCCCTCCTAGCGGCCACCGTAGGGAGACCCAGTACTTC.

The CDR3 region is CASSPGQGSYNEQFF. The CDR3, as DNA: TGTGCCAGCAGCCCCGGACAGGGTTCCTACAATGAGCAGTTCTTC. The rearrangement links TRBV3-1 (or the pseudogene TRBV3-2) to TRBJ2-1; 8 nucleotides match TRBD1. V was pared by 4 bases and J by 1 base, with 3 bases of the junction left unmatched. CDR3 length: 15 amino acids. CDR1 and CDR2 from the germline V gene are LGHDT and YNNKEL (reference sequence).

The chain recombines TRBV2 with TRBJ1-1; no definite D call. Looked up from germline, CDR1 is SNHLY and CDR2 is FYNNEI. V shed 8 bases and J shed 4 bases, with 17 bases lying between them. The CDR3 is 14 residues long. CDR3: CASEGLREGTEAFF. The CDR3 nucleotides are TGTGCCAGCGAAGGCCTTAGGGAGGGCACTGAAGCTTTCTTT.

This clone has just a few counts. V is TRBV10-3 and J is TRBJ1-1, with a weak D call TRBD1 (5 bases). V was clipped by 0 bases and J by 1 base, with 6 bases between them. The germline CDR1 and CDR2 sequences are ENHRY and SYGVKD. The CDR3 runs 14 residues. CDR3 region: CAISESGGNTEAFF. CDR3 bases: TGTGCCATCAGTGAGTCGGGGGGGAACACTGAAGCTTTCTTT.

The V and J genes are TRBV4-1 and TRBJ2-1, with 10 bases fitting TRBD2. The trim removed 2 bases at V and 8 bases at J, leaving 6 bases unmatched. This CDR3 has 15 residues. Germline assignment: CDR1 MGHRA and CDR2 YSYEKL. The DNA for the CDR3 is TGCGCCAGCAGCCAACCTAGCGGGAGTCTCTATGAGCAGTTCTTC. It translates to CASSQPSGSLYEQFF.

CDR3: CASSGQGANQPQHF. CDR3 DNA sequence: TGTGCCAGTAGTGGCCAGGGGGCGAATCAGCCCCAGCATTTT. This chain connects TRBV19 to TRBJ1-5; 8 nucleotides agree with TRBD1. There are 14 residues in the CDR3. CDR1 is LNHDA and CDR2 is SQIVND in the germline V gene (reference sequence). Germline trimming cut 5 bases from V and 4 bases from J; bases unmatched to any gene: 4.

The chain combines TRBV7-3 with TRBJ2-2, with D perhaps matching TRBD2 (5 bases). This CDR3 contains 13 residues. V gave up 4 bases and J gave up 6 bases, with 9 bases separating them. Germline values: CDR1 SGHTA, CDR2 FQGTGA. CDR3 loop: CASSSGLPGELFF. DNA of the CDR3: TGTGCCAGCAGCTCGGGGTTGCCCGGGGAGCTGTTTTTT.

In DNA form, the CDR3 reads TGTGCCAGCAGCCAGGGGCAGGGGGTACCTGGAAACACCATATATTTT. It is translated as CASSQGQGVPGNTIYF. The V and J genes are TRBV3-1 (or the pseudogene TRBV3-2) and TRBJ1-3; 7 nucleotides match TRBD1. The CDR3 consists of 16 residues. Looked up from germline, CDR1 is LGHDT and CDR2 is YNNKEL (reference sequence). V gave up 3 bases and J gave up 2 bases; unmatched junction bases: 7.

The chain is built from TRBV14 and TRBJ1-1, with D possibly matching TRBD1 (6 bases). There are 13 residues in the CDR3. In germline, CDR1 is SGHDN, CDR2 FVKESK. V was clipped by 6 bases and J by 3 bases, with 11 bases between them. CDR3 coding DNA: TGTGCCAGCAGGGTAACAGGGTACACTGAAGCTTTCTTT. It encodes CASRVTGYTEAFF.